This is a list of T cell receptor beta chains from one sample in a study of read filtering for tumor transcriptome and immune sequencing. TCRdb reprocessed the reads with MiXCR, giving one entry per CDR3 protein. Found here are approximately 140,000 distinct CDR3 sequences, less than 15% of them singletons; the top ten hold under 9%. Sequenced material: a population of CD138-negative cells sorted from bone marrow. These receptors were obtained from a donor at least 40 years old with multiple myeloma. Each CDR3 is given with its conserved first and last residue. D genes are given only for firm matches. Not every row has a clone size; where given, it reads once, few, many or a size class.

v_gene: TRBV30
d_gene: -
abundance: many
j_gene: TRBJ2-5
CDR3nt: TGTGCCTGGAGTGCGGCAGGGAGGCCAGAGACCCAGTACTTC
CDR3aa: CAWSAAGRPETQYF

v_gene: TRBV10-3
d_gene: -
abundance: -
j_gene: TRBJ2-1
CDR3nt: TGTGCCATCAGCCCCTTGGGGAGTGATTCCAATGAGCAGTTCTTC
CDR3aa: CAISPLGSDSNEQFF

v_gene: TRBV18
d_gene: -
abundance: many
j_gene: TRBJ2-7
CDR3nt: TGTGCCAGCTCACCACCTCGGGATACGGGGAACGAGCAGTACTTC
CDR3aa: CASSPPRDTGNEQYF

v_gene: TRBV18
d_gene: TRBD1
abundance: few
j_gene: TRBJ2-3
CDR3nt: TGTGCCAGCTCACCGGGGACAGGCGGAGATACGCAGTATTTT
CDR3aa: CASSPGTGGDTQYF

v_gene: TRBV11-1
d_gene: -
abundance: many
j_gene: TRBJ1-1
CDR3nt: TGTGCCAGCAGCTCTTGGGGGGGGGCTGCGGCCACTGAAGCTTTCTTT
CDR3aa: CASSSWGGAAATEAFF

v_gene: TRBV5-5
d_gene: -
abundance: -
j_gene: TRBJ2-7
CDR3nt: TGTGCCAGCAGCTTGGGGCTAGATAAGGCGGTCTACGAGCAGTACTTC
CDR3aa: CASSLGLDKAVYEQYF

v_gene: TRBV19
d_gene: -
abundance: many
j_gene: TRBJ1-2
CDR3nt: TGTGCCAGTAGTATGCGGGACGGACATGGCTACACCTTC
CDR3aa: CASSMRDGHGYTF

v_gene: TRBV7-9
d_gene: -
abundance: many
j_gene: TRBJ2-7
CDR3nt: TGTGCCAGCAGCTTAGGGGGACCCGAGGCGCAGTACTTC
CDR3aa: CASSLGGPEAQYF

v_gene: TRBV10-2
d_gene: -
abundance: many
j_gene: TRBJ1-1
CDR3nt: TGCGCCAGCACCCAGTTCACTGAAGCTTTCTTT
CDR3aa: CASTQFTEAFF

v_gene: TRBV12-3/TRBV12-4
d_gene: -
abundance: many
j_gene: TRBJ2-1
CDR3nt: TGTGCCAGCAGTTCCCGGGTTGAGCAGTTCTTC
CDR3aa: CASSSRVEQFF

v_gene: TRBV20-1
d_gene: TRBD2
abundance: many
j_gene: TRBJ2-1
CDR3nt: TGCAGTGCCTCTCTAGCGGGGCTTGTTGAGCAGTTCTTC
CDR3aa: CSASLAGLVEQFF

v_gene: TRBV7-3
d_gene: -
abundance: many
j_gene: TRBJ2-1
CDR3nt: TGTGCCAGCAGCTCCTCCGACAGAAATGAGCAGTTCTTC
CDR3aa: CASSSSDRNEQFF

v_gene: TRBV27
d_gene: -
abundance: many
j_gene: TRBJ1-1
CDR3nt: TGTGCCAGCAGTTGGGGGGCGAACACTGAAGCTTTCTTT
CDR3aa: CASSWGANTEAFF

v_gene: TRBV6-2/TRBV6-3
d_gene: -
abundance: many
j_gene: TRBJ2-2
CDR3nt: TGTGCCAGCAGGAGGGTCACCGGGGAGCTGTTTTTT
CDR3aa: CASRRVTGELFF

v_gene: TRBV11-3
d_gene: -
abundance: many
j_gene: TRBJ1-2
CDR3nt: TGTGCCAGCAGCTTAGGGTCAACAACGGCAGGCTACACCTTC
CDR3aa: CASSLGSTTAGYTF

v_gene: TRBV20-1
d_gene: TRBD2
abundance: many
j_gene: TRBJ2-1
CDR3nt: TGCAGTGCTATTTGGCGGGAGGGTTACAATGAGCAGTTCTTC
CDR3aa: CSAIWREGYNEQFF

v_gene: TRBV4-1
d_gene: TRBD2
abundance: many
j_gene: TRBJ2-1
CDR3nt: TGCGCCAGCAGCCAAGTAAAACTAGCGGAGGGGAATGAGCAGTTCTTC
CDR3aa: CASSQVKLAEGNEQFF

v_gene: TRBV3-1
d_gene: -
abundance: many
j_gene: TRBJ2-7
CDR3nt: TGTGCCAGCAGCCAGCTGGGACATGCCGACGAGCAGTACTTC
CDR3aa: CASSQLGHADEQYF

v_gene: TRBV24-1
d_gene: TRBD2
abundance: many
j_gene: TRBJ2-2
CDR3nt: TGTGCCACCAGTGATCCTGCGATCGGGATAGCGGGACGCCCTGGGGAGCTGTTTTTT
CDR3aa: CATSDPAIGIAGRPGELFF

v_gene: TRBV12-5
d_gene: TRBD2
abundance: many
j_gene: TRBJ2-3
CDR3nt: TGTGCTAGTGGTTTGGCCAGACTAGCGGGACCTACTAGCACAGATACGCAGTATTTT
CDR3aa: CASGLARLAGPTSTDTQYF

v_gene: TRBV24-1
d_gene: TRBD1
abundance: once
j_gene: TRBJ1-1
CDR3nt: TGTGCCACCAGCCCGACAGGGTCGGCCACTGAAGCCTTCTTT
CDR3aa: CATSPTGSATEAFF

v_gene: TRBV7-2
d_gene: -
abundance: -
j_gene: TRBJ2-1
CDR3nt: TGTGCCAGCAGCTCCAAGGACGGGGAGAGCTACAATGAGCAGTTCTTC
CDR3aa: CASSSKDGESYNEQFF

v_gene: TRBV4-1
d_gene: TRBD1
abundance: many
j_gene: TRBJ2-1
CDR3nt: TGCGCCAGCAGCCAGCTATTGATAGGCAGGGGGCGGTATGAGCAGTTCTTC
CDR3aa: CASSQLLIGRGRYEQFF

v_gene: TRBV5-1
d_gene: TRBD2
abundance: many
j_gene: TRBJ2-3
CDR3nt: TGCGCCAGCAGGACTAGCGGAGACACAGATACGCAGTATTTT
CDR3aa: CASRTSGDTDTQYF

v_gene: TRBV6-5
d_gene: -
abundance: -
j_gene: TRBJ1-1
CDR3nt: TGTGCCGGCAGTTACGAGGGGGTGAACACTGAAGCTTTCTTT
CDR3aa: CAGSYEGVNTEAFF

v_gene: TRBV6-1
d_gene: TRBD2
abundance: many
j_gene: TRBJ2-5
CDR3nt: TGTGCCATTAGGTCGGACGGGGGGGAGACCCAGTACTTC
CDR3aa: CAIRSDGGETQYF

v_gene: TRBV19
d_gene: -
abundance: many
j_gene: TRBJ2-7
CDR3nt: TGTGCCAGTAGTATCTCCGGGAGCTCCTACGAGCAGTACTTC
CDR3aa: CASSISGSSYEQYF

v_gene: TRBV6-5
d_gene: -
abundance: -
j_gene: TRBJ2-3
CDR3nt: TGTGCCAGCACCAAACGGGGCGGACAGAGCACAGATACGCAGTATTTT
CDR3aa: CASTKRGGQSTDTQYF

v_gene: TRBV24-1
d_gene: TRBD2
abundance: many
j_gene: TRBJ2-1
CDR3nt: TGTGCCACCGGGGGACTAGGGGACGTGGTCTTC
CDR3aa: CATGGLGDVVF

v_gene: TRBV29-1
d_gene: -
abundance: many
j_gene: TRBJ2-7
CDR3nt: TGCAGCGTTCGCGCAGTAGACGCCTACGAGCAGTACTTC
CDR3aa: CSVRAVDAYEQYF

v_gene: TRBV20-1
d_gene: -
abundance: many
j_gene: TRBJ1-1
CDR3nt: TGCAGTGCTAGACTGAACGGGCGTCAAAGGAGCACTGAAGCTTTCTTT
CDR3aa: CSARLNGRQRSTEAFF

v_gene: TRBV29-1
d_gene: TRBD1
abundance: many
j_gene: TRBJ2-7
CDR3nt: TGCAGCGTTGGGGGACAGGGGGCGTACGAGCAGTACTTC
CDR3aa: CSVGGQGAYEQYF

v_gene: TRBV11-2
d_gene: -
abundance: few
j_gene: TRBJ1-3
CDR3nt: TGTGCCAGCAGCCGCTCTGGAAACACCATATATTTT
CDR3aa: CASSRSGNTIYF

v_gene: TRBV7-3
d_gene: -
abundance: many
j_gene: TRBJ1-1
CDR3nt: TGTGCCAGCAGCCCCTCGGGGAACACTGAAGCTTTCTTT
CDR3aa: CASSPSGNTEAFF

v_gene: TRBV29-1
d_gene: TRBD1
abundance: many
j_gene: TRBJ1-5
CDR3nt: TGCAGCGTTCGGACAGGGGGCGCGGGGCAGCCCCAGCATTTT
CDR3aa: CSVRTGGAGQPQHF

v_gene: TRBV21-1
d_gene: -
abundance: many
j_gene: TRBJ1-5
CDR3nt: TGTGCCAGCACCCCGGGACAGGGACCATTTATTGACAATCAGCCCCAGCATTTT
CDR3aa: CASTPGQGPFIDNQPQHF

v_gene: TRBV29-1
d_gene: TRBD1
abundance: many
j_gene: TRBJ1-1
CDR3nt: TGCAGCGGCCGGGACAGGGTGAACACTGAAGCTTTCTTT
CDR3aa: CSGRDRVNTEAFF

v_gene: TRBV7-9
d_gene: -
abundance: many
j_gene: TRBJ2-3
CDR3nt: TGTGCCAGCAGCTTAGCCCCTAGGATAGCAGATACGCAGTATTTT
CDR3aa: CASSLAPRIADTQYF

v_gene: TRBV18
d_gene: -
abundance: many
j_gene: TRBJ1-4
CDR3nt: TGTGCCAGCTCACCTTGGACGGCAACTAATGAAAAACTGTTTTTT
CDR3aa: CASSPWTATNEKLFF

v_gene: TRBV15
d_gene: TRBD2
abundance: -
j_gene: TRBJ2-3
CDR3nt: TGTGCCACCAGCAGTGAGACTAGCGGGAGAACAGATACGCAGTATTTT
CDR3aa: CATSSETSGRTDTQYF

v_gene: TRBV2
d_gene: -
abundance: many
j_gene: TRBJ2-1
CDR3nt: TGTGCCAGCTCGGCTGAGCAGTTCTTC
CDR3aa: CASSAEQFF

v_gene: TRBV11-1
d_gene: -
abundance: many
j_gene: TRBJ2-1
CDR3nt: TGTGTCAGCGGCAAGGGGGACTACAATGAGCAGTTCTTC
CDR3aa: CVSGKGDYNEQFF

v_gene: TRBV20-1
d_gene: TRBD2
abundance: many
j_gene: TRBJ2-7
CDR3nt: TGCAGTGCTAGCCAGCGACGGACTAGCGGGACAGGGCAGTACTTC
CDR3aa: CSASQRRTSGTGQYF

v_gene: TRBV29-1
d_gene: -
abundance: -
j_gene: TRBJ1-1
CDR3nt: TGCAGCGTTATTCTTTCAGGACCCAGGAACACTGAAGCTTTCTTT
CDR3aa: CSVILSGPRNTEAFF